The sequence of this T cell receptor beta chain was determined in a study of cytotoxic CD8 clonotypes in ibrutinib-treated CLL. Overall study context: Specimens for response were gathered following a median approximately 12 months of therapy, spanning 6 to 36.

Libraries of TCR beta were made from 1.5 to 2.5 micrograms of genomic DNA that came from cryopreserved PBMCs. The data were produced by immunoSEQ multiplex PCR, yet TCRdb's version contains in-frame clones alone and is incomplete. This sample has some 23,000 clones, with approximately 67% found just once. The receptor's source is a human donor with chronic lymphocytic leukemia. The sample in question was PBMCs, obtained at disease progression, from a patient treated with ibrutinib.

The CDR3 loop reads CASSKGGLSSGANVLTF. The CDR3 DNA sequence: TGTGCCAGCAGTAAAGGGGGACTTAGCTCTGGGGCCAACGTCCTGACTTTC. The gene calls are TRBV2 and TRBJ2-6, with D perhaps being TRBD1 or TRBD2 (6 bases each). The germline V and J ends were trimmed by 5 bases and 0 bases, with 14 bases remaining between them. Per germline, CDR1 SNHLY and CDR2 FYNNEI. CDR3 size: 17 residues. Combining the CDR3 with reference TRBV2 and TRBJ2-6 gives the whole variable domain EPEVTQTPSHQVTQMGQEVILRCVPISNHLYFYWYRQILGQKVEFLVSFYNNEISEKSEIFDDQFSVERPDGSNFTLKIRSTKLEDSAMYFCASSKGGLSSGANVLTFGAGSRLTVL.